This is a list of T cell receptor beta chains from one sample in a study of CD8 T cells in Susac syndrome. TCRdb used MiXCR to reprocess the immunoSEQ multiplex PCR reads, holding one entry per CDR3 protein. Counted here are 180,000 or so distinct CDR3 sequences, 85% to 95% occurring once; the ten biggest clones make up around 0.1%. Sequenced material: CD4+ T cells from PBMCs. These receptors all stem from a human donor in good health. CDR3s include the opening cysteine and the closing phenylalanine or tryptophan.

j_gene | v_gene | CDR3aa
TRBJ2-1 | TRBV29-1 | CSGDGPSYNEQFF
TRBJ1-1 | TRBV5-1 | CASSFDRDTEAFF
TRBJ2-3 | TRBV6-5 | CASSYGGVATADTQYF
TRBJ2-1 | TRBV29-1 | CSVEGLRGGRNLLF
TRBJ2-5 | TRBV12-3/TRBV12-4 | CASSKETQYF
TRBJ2-6 | TRBV13 | CASSQTGVWSSGANVLTF
TRBJ2-2 | TRBV5-6 | CASPTSGKPGELFF
TRBJ2-1 | TRBV5-1 | CASSFFGGATTPNEQFF
TRBJ1-4 | TRBV27 | CASSPSWGSNEKLFF
TRBJ1-2 | TRBV27 | CASSSPRGGSVAGYTF
TRBJ2-1 | TRBV6-4 | CASRKSGALQKDEQFF
TRBJ2-6 | TRBV20-1 | CSASRAPGANVLTF
TRBJ2-7 | TRBV7-2 | CASSGQGGDEQYF
TRBJ2-7 | TRBV13 | CASSSGQGAYEQYF
TRBJ2-3 | TRBV18 | CASSPPGQTDTQYF
TRBJ2-5 | TRBV3-1 | CASSQEEETQYF
TRBJ2-1 | TRBV7-9 | CASSPAPNEQFF
TRBJ2-2 | TRBV3-1 | CASSSAGTYTGELFF
TRBJ1-2 | TRBV3-1 | CASSQGWDYGYTF
TRBJ2-1 | TRBV11-1 | CASSVSSGSGNEQFF
TRBJ2-1 | TRBV20-1 | CSTGTSVGNEQFF
TRBJ1-2 | TRBV4-1 | CASSRTESNYGYTF
TRBJ1-4 | TRBV7-2 | CASSLDPRTGENEKLFF
TRBJ2-5 | TRBV12-3/TRBV12-4 | CASSPGLVETQYF
TRBJ1-5 | TRBV12-3/TRBV12-4 | CASSLLGGLQPQHF
TRBJ2-3 | TRBV11-2 | CASSFGLGQNTDTQYF
TRBJ2-2 | TRBV29-1 | CSVGVSGPGELFF
TRBJ1-2 | TRBV12-3/TRBV12-4 | CASSLGWEGLYGYTF
TRBJ2-7 | TRBV7-2 | CASSLEIAVEQYF
TRBJ2-5 | TRBV6-2/TRBV6-3 | CASSRDKTQYF
TRBJ2-2 | TRBV20-1 | CSARDRKRAGTGELFF
TRBJ2-2 | TRBV11-2 | CASSRRAGELFF
TRBJ2-5 | TRBV12-3/TRBV12-4 | CASRQTETQYF
TRBJ2-1 | TRBV28 | CASRGLAGESSYNEQFF
TRBJ1-1 | TRBV20-1 | CSARKSQGGTEAFF
TRBJ2-3 | TRBV5-4 | CASSLWQWDPSTDTQYF
TRBJ1-5 | TRBV30 | CAWSVLPKGGIDQPQHF
TRBJ2-5 | TRBV24-1 | CATSREEETQYF
TRBJ2-1 | TRBV9 | CASSVAGAGTSGSNEQFF
TRBJ1-2 | TRBV7-8 | CASSLVREAYGYTF
TRBJ1-1 | TRBV20-1 | CSARAHRLNTEAFF
TRBJ2-1 | TRBV11-2 | CASSTGVGGRGDNEQFF
TRBJ2-2 | TRBV20-1 | CSARTSGRTVTGELFF
TRBJ2-1 | TRBV11-2 | CASWTGIRVNEQFF
TRBJ2-7 | TRBV29-1 | CSVGRESYEQYF
TRBJ2-7 | TRBV3-1 | CASRESTAEQYF
TRBJ2-3 | TRBV11-2 | CASSLTVLDTQYF
TRBJ2-5 | TRBV5-1 | CASSLGQGAVKETQYF
TRBJ2-5 | TRBV28 | CASSLRGAVRQETQYF
TRBJ1-2 | TRBV15 | CATSRDPGPANYGYTF
TRBJ2-3 | TRBV4-1 | CASSQAYTDTQYF
TRBJ1-2 | TRBV12-3/TRBV12-4 | CASGTLTGYNYGYTF
TRBJ1-5 | TRBV3-1 | CASSRDRGSNQPQHF
TRBJ1-1 | TRBV28 | CASRTGAAEAFF
TRBJ2-7 | TRBV15 | CATSRVESSYEQYF